The clone carrying this T cell receptor beta chain appeared once. The data were obtained in a study of control samples from healthy donors and cancer patients. Here immunoSEQ multiplex PCR was the method, and the copy in TCRdb shows in-frame clones only, minus some. This table holds fewer than 95,000 clones, approximately 81% found once. The germline CDR1 and CDR2 sequences are SGHTA and FQGTGA. The V end lost 4 bases, the J end lost 4 bases, and 20 bases lay between the germline ends. The CDR3 consists of 17 residues. This chain links TRBV7-3 with TRBJ1-5, with a weak D call TRBD1 (6 bases). Source material: blood. The sequence was obtained from a woman between 40 and 55 years old in good health. CDR3 residues: CASSYPRGGQSNQPQHF. CDR3 sequence (DNA): TGTGCCAGCAGCTATCCCCGCGGGGGCCAGAGTAATCAGCCCCAGCATTTT.